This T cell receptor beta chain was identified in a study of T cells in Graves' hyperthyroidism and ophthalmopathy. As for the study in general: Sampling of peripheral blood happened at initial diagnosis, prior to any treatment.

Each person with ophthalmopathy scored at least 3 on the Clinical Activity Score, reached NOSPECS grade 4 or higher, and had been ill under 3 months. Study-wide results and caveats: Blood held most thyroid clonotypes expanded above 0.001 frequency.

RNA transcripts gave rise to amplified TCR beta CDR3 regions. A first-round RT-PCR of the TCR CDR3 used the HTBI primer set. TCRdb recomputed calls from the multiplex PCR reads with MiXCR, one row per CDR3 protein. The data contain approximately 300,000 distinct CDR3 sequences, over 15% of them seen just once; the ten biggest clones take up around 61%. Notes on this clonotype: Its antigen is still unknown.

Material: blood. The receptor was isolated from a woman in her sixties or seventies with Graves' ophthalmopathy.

CDR3 bases: TGTGCCAGCAGTGTGACGGGCACAGATACGCAGTATTTT. Translation gives CASSVTGTDTQYF. The rearrangement uses TRBV25-1 and TRBJ2-3; no firm D call. The germline CDR1 and CDR2 sequences are MGHDK and SYGVNS. The CDR3 has 13 residues. V was trimmed by 4 bases and J by 1 base, leaving 6 bases between them.